A single sample gave rise to the 29 T cell receptor beta chains below, sequenced in a study of a mutant IDH1 vaccine in newly diagnosed glioma. Their target antigens are unknown. TCRdb keeps only in-frame clones here, not all; method: immunoSEQ multiplex PCR. The sample contains around 36,000 clones, 80% to 95% of which appear only once. Documented time point: week 5, during vaccination. Vaccination comprised doses that each held 300 ug of mutant IDH1 20-mer peptide, plus topical imiquimod. This specimen was PBMCs, taken from a glioma patient whose treatment included an IDH1 peptide vaccine. The receptors derive from a man aged 50 or older with glioma.

The CDR3 DNA is TGTGCCACCAGCAGGGATCGAGCTACAGATACGCAGTATTTT. This sequence encodes CATSRDRATDTQYF. The gene calls are TRBV15 and TRBJ2-3; D is ambiguous. Looked up from germline, CDR1 is LNHNV and CDR2 is YYDKDF (reference sequence). The CDR3 spans 14 residues. Trimming shortened V by 3 bases and J by 3 bases, and 10 bases separated the two germline ends.

The rearrangement uses TRBV4-1 and TRBJ2-1; 7 bases align to TRBD1. Germline V CDR1 and CDR2: MGHRA, YSYEKL. V was pared by 1 base and J by 8 bases, with 2 bases of the junction left unmatched. The CDR3 totals 13 residues. Here the CDR3 DNA reads TGCGCCAGCAGCCAAGGACAGGGCGATGAGCAGTTCTTC. Translated: CASSQGQGDEQFF.

The chain recombines TRBV29-1 with TRBJ2-1; unclear D gene. Looked up from germline, CDR1 is SQVTM and CDR2 is ANQGSEA. CDR3 size: 15 residues. Trimming pared 1 base from V and 1 base from J, leaving 11 bases between. The CDR3 region has the DNA TGCAGCGTTGAAGGGACGCTGCCTTCCTACAATGAGCAGTTCTTC. Residues: CSVEGTLPSYNEQFF.

This clone was seen only a few times. This rearrangement joins TRBV7-9 to TRBJ2-2; tentative D call: TRBD1 (5 bases). Trimming left V 2 bases short and J 1 base short, with 5 bases between. Germline CDR1 and CDR2: SEHNR and FQNEAQ (reference sequence). CDR3 length equals 14 residues. The CDR3: CASSLQGNTGELFF. The CDR3 DNA reads as TGTGCCAGCAGCTTACAGGGGAACACCGGGGAGCTGTTTTTT.

The rearrangement uses TRBV6-5 and TRBJ1-5; weak D call: TRBD1 (5 bases). CDR1 and CDR2 from the germline V gene are MNHEY and SVGAGI. This CDR3 has 14 residues. Trimming took 5 bases from V and 4 from J, leaving 12 bases between them. The DNA for the CDR3 is TGTGCCAGCAGTAACCTCTGGGGGAATCAGCCCCAGCATTTT. Translating it yields CASSNLWGNQPQHF.

Only one count was recorded for this clone. CDR3 DNA sequence: TGTGCCAGCAGTGTTAATTCAGGGTACCAAGAGACCCAGTACTTC. Its translation is CASSVNSGYQETQYF. This chain joins TRBV28 and TRBJ2-5; D is possibly TRBD1 (5 bases). V gave up 5 bases and J gave up 0 bases, with 13 bases separating them. The CDR3 spans 15 residues. Germline V CDR1 and CDR2: MDHEN, SYDVKM. The full variable domain, in which reference TRBV28 and TRBJ2-5 provide the parts outside the CDR3, is DVKVTQSSRYLVKRTGEKVFLECVQDMDHENMFWYRQDPGLGLRLIYFSYDVKMKEKGDIPEGYSVSREKKERFSLILESASTNQTSMYLCASSVNSGYQETQYFGPGTRLLVL.

This chain links TRBV28 with TRBJ2-7; D is possibly TRBD1 or TRBD2 (5 bases each). The V end was cut by 7 bases, the J end by 0 bases, with 13 bases between. Germline values: CDR1 MDHEN, CDR2 SYDVKM. CDR3 size: 14 residues. The CDR3 DNA reads as TGTGCCAGCACCAGTTACGGGACCTCCTACGAGCAGTACTTC. Residues: CASTSYGTSYEQYF.

V usage is TRBV2 and J usage is TRBJ2-1; D uncertain. The V and J ends lost 2 bases and 7 bases respectively, with 3 bases between them. Germline CDR1 reads SNHLY; CDR2 reads FYNNEI. The CDR3 is 11 residues long. This chain's CDR3 is CASSEYNEQFF. CDR3 in DNA: TGTGCCAGCAGTGAATATAATGAGCAGTTCTTC.

V and J are TRBV29-1 and TRBJ1-1; 8 bases match TRBD1. This CDR3 contains 14 residues. Germline V gives CDR1 SQVTM, CDR2 ANQGSEA. With 4 bases clipped from V and 1 base from J, the junction kept 5 bases outside the gene matches. CDR3 loop: CSVVMGTGNTEAFF. The DNA for the CDR3 is TGCAGCGTTGTAATGGGGACAGGGAACACTGAAGCTTTCTTT.

The rearrangement uses TRBV10-3 and TRBJ2-2, with 12 bases matching TRBD2. The V gene end was trimmed by 3 bases and the J gene end by 3 bases; junction bases not matched to a gene: 14. The CDR3 has 20 residues. CDR1 and CDR2 (germline): ENHRY, SYGVKD. The CDR3 loop reads CAISDPGSTSGSGDTGELFF. The CDR3 nucleotides read TGTGCCATCAGTGACCCCGGGTCGACTAGCGGGAGCGGGGACACCGGGGAGCTGTTTTTT.

The V call is TRBV25-1, the J call TRBJ2-5; D is unclear. This CDR3 region has 12 residues. V gave up 1 base and J gave up 4 bases, with 4 bases separating them. Per the germline V gene, CDR1 is MGHDK and CDR2 is SYGVNS. The CDR3 spells CASSESLETQYF. CDR3 DNA sequence: TGTGCCAGCAGTGAATCTCTAGAGACCCAGTACTTC.

V and J are TRBV9 and TRBJ2-2; D may match TRBD1 or TRBD2 (5 bases each). V lost 0 bases to trimming and J lost 0 bases, with 9 bases between them. The V gene's germline CDR1 is SGDLS and CDR2 YYNGEE. This CDR3 is 16 amino acids long. CDR3 nucleotides: TGTGCCAGCAGCGTAGGAGGGGATGCGAACACCGGGGAGCTGTTTTTT. Amino acid sequence: CASSVGGDANTGELFF.

The J gene is TRBJ2-3, the V gene TRBV11-2, with a tentative D call TRBD2 (6 bases). Germline V gene sequence: CDR1 SGHAT, CDR2 FQNNGV. The length of the CDR3 is 14 residues. Trimming took off 8 bases at V and 2 bases at J, with 14 bases between the two ends. CDR3 DNA sequence: TGTGCCAGCGGAATCGGGGGTCACACAGATACGCAGTATTTT. Encoded protein: CASGIGGHTDTQYF.

As DNA, the CDR3 is TGCGCCAGCAGCTTACCCGTCGCCTATTACAATGAGCAGTTCTTC. Translated, it gives CASSLPVAYYNEQFF. This chain uses TRBV5-1 with TRBJ2-1, with D unresolved. CDR1 and CDR2 (germline): SGHRS, YFSETQ. The CDR3 sequence is 15 residues long. V lost 2 bases and J lost 4, with 13 bases in between.

The chain joins TRBV6-4 to TRBJ2-2; possible D gene TRBD1, 5 bases. The ends were cut back, 6 bases at V and 4 bases at J, with 15 bases in the middle. The CDR3 covers 15 residues. CDR1 and CDR2 (germline): MRHNA, SNTAGT. DNA for the CDR3: TGTGCCAGCAGAGAACAGGCTGGAAGCACCGGGGAGCTGTTTTTT. Its translation is CASREQAGSTGELFF.

The chain combines TRBV7-2 with TRBJ1-2; 9 positions agree with TRBD1. The CDR3 loop spans 15 amino acids. Germline CDR1 SGHTA, CDR2 FQGNSA. J lost 3 bases, V lost 5 bases, and 7 bases had no gene match. CDR3 amino acids: CASSPRTGAHYGYTF. DNA for the CDR3: TGTGCCAGCAGCCCTCGGACAGGGGCACACTATGGCTACACCTTC.

This chain connects TRBV11-1 to TRBJ1-1, with 7 bases aligning to TRBD1. With 5 bases clipped from V and 0 bases from J, the junction kept 3 bases outside the gene matches. Germline V gives CDR1 SGHAT, CDR2 FQDESV (reference sequence). This CDR3 contains 14 residues. The CDR3 coding sequence is TGTGCCAGCAGCCCCAGGGGGGTGAACACTGAAGCTTTCTTT. Translating it yields CASSPRGVNTEAFF.

V usage is TRBV6-1 and J usage is TRBJ2-6; possible D gene TRBD1, 5 bases. The V gene's germline CDR1 is MNHNS and CDR2 SASEGT. The V gene lost 7 bases and the J gene lost 2 bases, with 12 bases spanning the gap. The CDR3 spans 15 residues. CDR3 residues: CASTLQVAGANVLTF. The CDR3 nucleotides read TGTGCCAGCACCCTACAGGTAGCTGGGGCCAACGTCCTGACTTTC.

This chain joins TRBV5-4 and TRBJ1-2; 7 positions agree with TRBD1. The CDR3 is 15 residues long. Trimming took 3 bases from V and 5 from J; bases not matched to a gene: 10. Germline assignment: CDR1 SGHNT and CDR2 YYREEE (reference sequence). The CDR3 region is CASSSSTGFWYGYTF. The CDR3 coding sequence is TGTGCCAGCAGCTCGTCGACAGGGTTCTGGTATGGCTACACCTTC. The full variable domain, with the rest looked up from reference TRBV5-4 and TRBJ1-2, is ETGVTQSPTHLIKTRGQQVTLRCSSQSGHNTVSWYQQALGQGPQFIFQYYREEENGRGNFPPRFSGLQFPNYSSELNVNALELDDSALYLCASSSSTGFWYGYTFGSGTRLTVV.

This chain connects TRBV19 to TRBJ2-7, with D uncertain. The CDR3 extends over 15 amino acids. Trimming cost V 2 bases and J 3 bases, with 14 bases left between them. Germline assignment: CDR1 LNHDA and CDR2 SQIVND (reference sequence). CDR3 residues: CASSITTGKLYEQYF. CDR3 in DNA: TGTGCCAGTAGTATAACTACGGGTAAACTCTACGAGCAGTACTTC.

The chain employs TRBV2 and TRBJ2-1; TRBD2 might be the D (5 bases). The CDR3 covers 12 residues. The V gene lost 6 bases and the J gene lost 13 bases, with 16 bases spanning the gap. In germline, CDR1 is SNHLY, CDR2 FYNNEI. The CDR3 reads CASRKIRGGQFF. For the CDR3, the DNA is TGTGCCAGCAGGAAGATCAGAGGAGGTCAGTTCTTC.

This chain links TRBV7-8 with TRBJ2-3; no reliable D call. This CDR3 contains 15 residues. Germline CDR1 and CDR2: SGHVS and FQNEAQ. Trimming left V 0 bases short and J 3 bases short, with 10 bases between. The CDR3, as DNA: TGTGCCAGCAGCTTAGCGGCGACCCAAACAGATACGCAGTATTTT. Translation gives CASSLAATQTDTQYF.

The J gene is TRBJ1-2, the V gene TRBV21-1. TRBV21-1 is a known pseudogene. The length of the CDR3 is 15 residues. CDR3: CASRKKGTDRYGYTF. CDR3 DNA: TGTGCCAGCAGAAAAAAGGGCACAGATCGGTATGGCTACACCTTC.

The chain carries TRBV18 and TRBJ2-7; 8 bases align to TRBD1. The CDR3 extends over 16 amino acids. V lost 0 bases to trimming and J lost 2 bases; unmatched junction nucleotides: 6. Germline V gene sequence: CDR1 KGHSH, CDR2 LQKENI. The CDR3 sequence: CASSPPWGQDPYEQYF. The CDR3 DNA follows: TGTGCCAGCTCACCACCGTGGGGACAGGACCCCTACGAGCAGTACTTC.

The J gene is TRBJ1-2, the V gene TRBV29-1; no definite D call. Germline V gives CDR1 SQVTM, CDR2 ANQGSEA. The CDR3 is 11 amino acids. V lost 4 bases to trimming and J lost 4 bases, with 7 bases between them. The chain's CDR3 is CSVGAGYGYTF. The CDR3 region has the DNA TGCAGCGTTGGGGCAGGCTATGGCTACACCTTC. The full variable domain, with the rest looked up from reference TRBV29-1 and TRBJ1-2, is SAVISQKPSRDICQRGTSLTIQCQVDSQVTMMFWYRQQPGQSLTLIATANQGSEATYESGFVIDKFPISRPNLTFSTLTVSNMSPEDSSIYLCSVGAGYGYTFGSGTRLTVV.

The chain couples TRBV4-2 to TRBJ2-3; no definite D call. This CDR3 comprises 15 residues. V was trimmed by 5 bases and J by 5 bases, leaving 17 bases between them. Looked up from germline, CDR1 is LGHNA and CDR2 is YNFKEQ. In nucleotides, the CDR3 is TGTGCCAGCAGCTCAAAGGAGCCTCTAGGAGATACGCAGTATTTT. Its translation is CASSSKEPLGDTQYF.

This CDR3 reads CASSLRDRPGELFF. CDR3 bases: TGTGCCAGCAGCTTACGGGACCGGCCGGGGGAGCTGTTTTTT. The chain employs TRBV7-8 and TRBJ2-2; either TRBD1 or TRBD2 may fit D (5 bases each). The CDR3 length is 14 residues. Germline V CDR1 and CDR2: SGHVS, FQNEAQ. Trimming took off 2 bases at V and 8 bases at J, with 12 bases between the two ends.

This clone was recorded only once. In DNA, the CDR3 is TGTGCCAGCTCACTAACCGGGACAGCTAAGGGGGAAGCTTTCTTT. Protein product: CASSLTGTAKGEAFF. The V and J genes are TRBV18 and TRBJ1-1, with TRBD1 matching 7 bases. CDR1 and CDR2 (germline): KGHSH, LQKENI. The CDR3 is 15 amino acids. The V segment lost 4 bases and the J segment 8 bases; nucleotides outside the gene matches: 13.

The CDR3 protein is CAWNRGSEKLFF. The DNA for the CDR3 is TGTGCCTGGAACAGGGGTAGTGAAAAACTGTTTTTT. The genes are TRBV30 and TRBJ1-4; 7 nucleotides align to TRBD1. CDR1 and CDR2 from the germline V gene are GTSNPN and SVGIG (reference sequence). This CDR3 has 12 amino acids. V was clipped by 4 bases and J by 7 bases; unmatched bases: 3.